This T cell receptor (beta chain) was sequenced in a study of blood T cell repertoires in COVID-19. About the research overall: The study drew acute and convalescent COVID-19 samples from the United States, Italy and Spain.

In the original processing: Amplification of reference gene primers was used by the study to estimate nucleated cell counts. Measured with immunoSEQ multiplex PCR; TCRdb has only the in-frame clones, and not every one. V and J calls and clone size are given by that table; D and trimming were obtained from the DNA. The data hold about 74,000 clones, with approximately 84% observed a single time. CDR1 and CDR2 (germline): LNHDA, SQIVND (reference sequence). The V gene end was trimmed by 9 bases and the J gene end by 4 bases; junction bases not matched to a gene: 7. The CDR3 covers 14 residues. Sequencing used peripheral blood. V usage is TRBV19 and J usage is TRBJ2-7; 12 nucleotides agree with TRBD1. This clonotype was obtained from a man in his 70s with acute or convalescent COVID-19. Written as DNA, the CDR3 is TGTGCCAGGAGGGAGGGACAGGGGGCGTACGAGCAGTACTTC. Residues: CARREGQGAYEQYF.